The clone carrying this TCR gamma chain was seen a handful of times. The likely explanation is a read error, given a far larger clone one base away. The identical CDR3 is also encoded by other nucleotide sequences in the sample. Sequencing covered both gamma and delta TCR chains per sample. TCRdb re-analyzed the multiplex PCR reads via CATT. The sample lists approximately 26,000 gamma-chain clones, over 2.5% occurring once. This record belongs to a study of γδ T cells in repeated Plasmodium falciparum infection. Study as a whole: Malian children with intense seasonal malaria exposure were compared with matched Australian children.

Source material: gamma-delta T cells from blood. The sequence was obtained from a pool of human donors (malaria-infected and uninfected, not separated).

For the CDR3, the DNA is TGTGCCTTGTGGGAGGCGAAGCAAGAGTTGGGCAAAAAAATCAAGGTGTTT. Encoded protein: CALWEAKQELGKKIKVF. No J gene was called, and the V gene is TRGV9. The CDR3 runs 17 residues. Germline V gene lookup returns CDR1 GITISATS and CDR2 ISYDGTV (reference sequence).